These 25 T cell receptor beta chains share one sample of origin, sequenced in a study of cytomegalovirus exposure and HLA in healthy donors. With 60 Vbeta and 13 Jbeta primers, the PCR was carried out. This table comes from immunoSEQ multiplex PCR, and its TCRdb copy is limited to in-frame clones, with some not included. The sample shows about 31,000 clones, approximately 87% of them seen only once. Sequences were obtained from PBMCs. These receptors came from a boy aged 5-17 years in good health and CMV-seronegative.

Details on this clone: Other nucleotide sequences from this sample produce the same CDR3. The chain joins TRBV5-6 to TRBJ2-1; 15 positions agree with TRBD2. With 3 bases clipped from V and 10 bases from J, the junction kept 8 bases outside the gene matches. Germline CDR1 and CDR2: SGHDT and YYEEEE. The CDR3 has 16 amino acids. CDR3 amino acids: CASSSGLAGGPGEQFF. The CDR3 region has the DNA TGTGCCAGCAGCTCAGGACTAGCGGGGGGGCCAGGCGAGCAGTTCTTC.

The genes are TRBV7-3 and TRBJ2-7; the match to TRBD2 covers 8 bases. Per the germline V gene, CDR1 is SGHTA and CDR2 is FQGTGA. CDR3 length equals 15 residues. Unmatched junction bases numbered 5, after V lost 2 bases and J lost 2 bases. The CDR3 loop reads CASSLQSGGAYEQYF. DNA for the CDR3: TGTGCCAGCAGCTTACAAAGCGGGGGAGCCTACGAGCAGTACTTC.

As concerns this clone: One junction end disagrees with the germline gene, perhaps due to a read error. This chain uses TRBV5-1 with TRBJ2-5; the D is unclear. With the DNA end fitting TRBJ2-7 better, the J assignment may be wrong. This CDR3 contains 12 residues. CDR1 and CDR2 (germline): SGHRS, YFSETQ. The CDR3 coding sequence is TGCGCCAGCAGCCCCACGTCCTCCGAGCAGTACTTC. Its protein is CASSPTSSEQYF.

The chain combines TRBV4-3 with TRBJ1-4, with a weak D call TRBD1 (6 bases). Germline CDR1 and CDR2: LGHNA and YSLEER. Trimming removed 4 bases at V and 0 bases at J, with 12 bases between. This CDR3 region has 16 residues. Here the CDR3 reads CASSLTGTTTNEKLFF. CDR3 DNA sequence: TGCGCCAGCAGCCTTACCGGGACAACAACTAATGAAAAACTGTTTTTT.

V and J are TRBV18 and TRBJ2-7, with TRBD1 matching 8 bases. With 6 bases clipped from V and 4 bases from J, the junction kept 26 bases outside the gene matches. This CDR3 is 20 amino acids long. Per germline, CDR1 KGHSH and CDR2 LQKENI. For the CDR3, the DNA is TGTGCCAGCTCGCCCCCCGTAGGACAGGGAGCGGCGTACCATCTATACGAGCAGTACTTC. Amino acid sequence: CASSPPVGQGAAYHLYEQYF.

V is TRBV7-9 and J is TRBJ2-2, with 11 bases fitting TRBD2. Germline V gives CDR1 SEHNR, CDR2 FQNEAQ (reference sequence). The CDR3 covers 19 residues. Losses at the gene ends were 5 bases for V and 0 bases for J; bases not matched to a gene: 11. This CDR3 reads CASSPLWTSGRTNTGELFF. CDR3 DNA: TGTGCCAGCAGCCCCTTATGGACTAGCGGGCGGACGAACACCGGGGAGCTGTTTTTT.

The chain has TRBV27 and TRBJ1-2, with TRBD1 identical over 8 bases. V lost 4 bases, J lost 8 bases, and 15 bases stayed unmatched. There are 16 residues in the CDR3. The germline V gene encodes CDR1 MNHEY and CDR2 SMNVEV (reference sequence). The CDR3 sequence is CASSSEGQGASEGYTF. CDR3 bases: TGTGCCAGCAGTTCCGAAGGACAGGGTGCGTCAGAGGGCTACACCTTC.

CDR3 amino acids: CASSPTGRNTGELFF. DNA for the CDR3: TGTGCCAGCAGCCCAACGGGTAGGAACACCGGGGAGCTGTTTTTT. The chain uses TRBV11-2 and TRBJ2-2; D gene unclear. This CDR3 spans 15 amino acids. In germline, CDR1 is SGHAT, CDR2 FQNNGV. Trimming took off 5 bases at V and 1 base at J, with 11 bases between the two ends. The full variable domain, its missing parts supplied by reference TRBV11-2 and TRBJ2-2, is EAGVAQSPRYKIIEKRQSVAFWCNPISGHATLYWYQQILGQGPKLLIQFQNNGVVDDSQLPKDRFSAERLKGVDSTLKIQPAKLEDSAVYLCASSPTGRNTGELFFGEGSRLTVL.

This clone was seen only once. The same CDR3 arises from other DNA sequences in this sample as well. This chain uses TRBV30 with TRBJ2-3; 7 nucleotides line up with TRBD2. Trimming cost V 5 bases and J 1 base; bases outside gene matches: 15. The length of the CDR3 is 17 residues. CDR1 is GTSNPN and CDR2 is SVGIG in the germline V gene (reference sequence). The CDR3 sequence: CAWRGWAKRGGTDTQYF. In nucleotides, the CDR3 is TGTGCCTGGCGGGGGTGGGCTAAGCGGGGAGGCACAGATACGCAGTATTTT.

This chain uses TRBV7-3 with TRBJ2-3; TRBD2 matches at 12 bases. Germline CDR1 and CDR2: SGHTA and FQGTGA. V lost 5 bases, J lost 4 bases, and 7 bases stayed unmatched. The CDR3 is 16 residues long. The DNA for the CDR3 is TGTGCCAGCAGCCAATCTAGCGGGGGGGCTTCAGATACGCAGTATTTT. Translated, it gives CASSQSSGGASDTQYF. The complete variable domain, with remaining parts taken from reference TRBV7-3 and TRBJ2-3, reads GAGVSQTPSNKVTEKGKYVELRCDPISGHTALYWYRQSLGQGPEFLIYFQGTGAADDSGLPNDRFFAVRPEGSVSTLKIQRTERGDSAVYLCASSQSSGGASDTQYFGPGTRLTVL.

This sequence joins TRBV7-6 and TRBJ2-7; D remains unclear. Trimming took 5 bases from V and 2 from J, leaving 16 bases between them. CDR1 and CDR2 from the germline V gene are SGHVS and FNYEAQ. This CDR3 comprises 15 residues. DNA for the CDR3: TGTGCCAGCAGCCCTTCGACATCGCGTCCCTACGAGCAGTACTTC. It is translated as CASSPSTSRPYEQYF.

CDR3 nucleotide sequence: TGTGCCAGCAGTGGGAGTCATAGCGGGGGGGGCACAGATACGCAGTATTTT. Amino acids: CASSGSHSGGGTDTQYF. The rearrangement uses TRBV6-1 and TRBJ2-3; TRBD2 matches at 11 bases. This CDR3 is built from 17 residues. Germline assignment: CDR1 MNHNS and CDR2 SASEGT. J lost 1 base, V lost 4 bases, and 7 bases had no gene match.

As to this clone: Additional DNA sequences in this sample encode the identical CDR3. V and J are TRBV10-3 and TRBJ1-5; D is perhaps TRBD1 (6 bases). V lost 0 bases, J lost 7 bases, and 10 bases lay in between. The CDR3 runs 14 residues. In germline, CDR1 is ENHRY, CDR2 SYGVKD. The CDR3 DNA reads as TGTGCCATCAGTGAGTCGGGGGGGGCGCAGCCCCAGCATTTT. Translated, it gives CAISESGGAQPQHF.

V gene TRBV10-3 combines with J gene TRBJ2-2, with D possibly matching TRBD2 (7 bases). Germline V lookup: CDR1 ENHRY, CDR2 SYGVKD. The V end was cut by 3 bases, the J end by 3 bases, with 17 bases between. The CDR3 totals 17 residues. The CDR3 sequence is CAISDSGGSMDTGELFF. The CDR3, as DNA: TGTGCCATCAGTGATTCGGGGGGCTCGATGGACACCGGGGAGCTGTTTTTT.

The rearrangement uses TRBV30 and TRBJ1-6; possibly TRBD1 for D (6 bases). The CDR3 runs to 16 residues. Looked up from germline, CDR1 is GTSNPN and CDR2 is SVGIG (reference sequence). V shed 0 bases and J shed 7 bases, with 16 bases lying between them. CDR3 DNA sequence: TGTGCCTGGAGTGTATCGGGGGGCTTTGACAATTCACCCCTCCACTTT. Encoded protein: CAWSVSGGFDNSPLHF. The entire variable domain, with the rest obtained from reference TRBV30 and TRBJ1-6, is as follows: SQTIHQWPATLVQPVGSPLSLECTVEGTSNPNLYWYRQAAGRGLQLLFYSVGIGQISSEVPQNLSASRPQDRQFILSSKKLLLSDSGFYLCAWSVSGGFDNSPLHFGNGTRLTVT.

The rearrangement links TRBV2 to TRBJ1-4; weak D call: TRBD1 (5 bases). Germline V gene sequence: CDR1 SNHLY, CDR2 FYNNEI. The ends were cut back, 4 bases at V and 3 bases at J, with 24 bases in the middle. CDR3 length: 19 residues. The CDR3 DNA sequence: TGTGCCAGCAGTGTTTATCGGGGGTCTCAATTATCTGCTAATGAAAAACTGTTTTTT. Translating it yields CASSVYRGSQLSANEKLFF.

The chain links TRBV2 to TRBJ1-5; 8 positions agree with TRBD1. CDR1 SNHLY and CDR2 FYNNEI come from the germline V gene. The CDR3 is made up of 15 amino acids. Germline trimming cut 5 bases from V and 5 bases from J; bases unmatched to any gene: 8. The CDR3 DNA reads TGTGCCAGCAGTTTACACCAGGGGGCGGATCAGCCCCAGCATTTT. Protein product: CASSLHQGADQPQHF. Full variable domain (outside the CDR3, taken from reference TRBV2 and TRBJ1-5): EPEVTQTPSHQVTQMGQEVILRCVPISNHLYFYWYRQILGQKVEFLVSFYNNEISEKSEIFDDQFSVERPDGSNFTLKIRSTKLEDSAMYFCASSLHQGADQPQHFGDGTRLSIL.

This clone was picked up one time. CDR3 in amino acids: CASSLVGQGTYEQYF. DNA for the CDR3: TGTGCCAGCAGTTTAGTCGGACAGGGGACCTACGAGCAGTACTTC. V is TRBV27 and J is TRBJ2-7; 9 bases map to TRBD1. The CDR3 runs to 15 residues. CDR1 and CDR2 from the germline V gene are MNHEY and SMNVEV (reference sequence). Unmatched junction bases numbered 4, after V lost 2 bases and J lost 2 bases.

The J gene is TRBJ2-7, the V gene TRBV13; D is unclear. CDR3 length: 12 residues. In germline, CDR1 is PRHDT, CDR2 FYEKMQ (reference sequence). Trimming stripped 6 bases from V and 6 bases from J, with 12 bases between. The chain's CDR3 is CASSLTHSEQYF. The DNA for the CDR3 is TGTGCCAGCAGTCTAACTCACTCCGAGCAGTACTTC.

This rearrangement joins TRBV7-2 to TRBJ1-4; D not certain. Germline loops: CDR1 SGHTA, CDR2 FQGNSA. The CDR3 covers 14 residues. V gave up 0 bases and J gave up 4 bases, with 6 bases separating them. The CDR3 DNA reads as TGTGCCAGCAGCTTAGCCCTTAGTAATGAAAAACTGTTTTTT. It encodes CASSLALSNEKLFF.

On this clone: The junction departs from germline at one end; a sequencing error may be responsible. The J gene is TRBJ2-7, the V gene TRBV10-3; 11 nucleotides line up with TRBD2. The CDR3 covers 15 residues. The V gene's germline CDR1 is ENHRY and CDR2 SYGVKD. In DNA form, the CDR3 reads TGTGCCAGCAGTGAAGGGACTAGCGGCTCCTACGAGCAGTACTTC. Its translation is CASSEGTSGSYEQYF.

The chain employs TRBV18 and TRBJ1-6; D gene uncertain. Trimming left V 4 bases short and J 0 bases short, with 13 bases between. Per the germline V gene, CDR1 is KGHSH and CDR2 is LQKENI. The CDR3 totals 17 residues. The chain's CDR3 is CASSRAVPSSYNSPLHF. CDR3 coding DNA: TGTGCCAGCTCACGGGCAGTCCCGAGCTCCTATAATTCACCCCTCCACTTT.

V gene TRBV6-5 combines with J gene TRBJ1-6, with D unresolved. CDR1 is MNHEY, CDR2 SVGAGI, per germline. The length of the CDR3 is 15 residues. The germline V and J ends were trimmed by 6 bases and 3 bases, with 12 bases remaining between them. Written as DNA, the CDR3 is TGTGCCAGCAGCCGAGAGAACTTCTATAATTCACCCCTCCACTTT. Its translation is CASSRENFYNSPLHF.

V is TRBV2 and J is TRBJ2-7, with no clear D. V lost 3 bases, J lost 0 bases, and 6 bases lay in between. The CDR3 has 13 residues. CDR1 is SNHLY, CDR2 FYNNEI, per germline. CDR3 loop: CASSDQISYEQYF. For the CDR3, the DNA is TGTGCCAGCAGTGATCAGATCTCCTACGAGCAGTACTTC.

The chain has TRBV2 and TRBJ1-4, with D possibly TRBD1 on 5 matching bases. Germline CDR1 reads SNHLY; CDR2 reads FYNNEI. V was trimmed by 0 bases and J by 0 bases, leaving 11 bases between them. The CDR3 loop spans 17 amino acids. The CDR3, as DNA: TGTGCCAGCAGTGAAGCGGCGGGGGACCCAACTAATGAAAAACTGTTTTTT. Its protein is CASSEAAGDPTNEKLFF. Combining the CDR3 with reference TRBV2 and TRBJ1-4 gives the whole variable domain EPEVTQTPSHQVTQMGQEVILRCVPISNHLYFYWYRQILGQKVEFLVSFYNNEISEKSEIFDDQFSVERPDGSNFTLKIRSTKLEDSAMYFCASSEAAGDPTNEKLFFGSGTQLSVL.